A single sample is the source of the 19 T cell receptor beta chains below, sequenced in a study of cytomegalovirus exposure and HLA in healthy donors. The PCR made use of 60 Vbeta and 13 Jbeta primers. TCRdb's table, derived via immunoSEQ multiplex PCR, lists solely in-frame clones and lacks some. Of roughly 100,000 clones listed, roughly 15% are singletons. The sample consisted of PBMCs. These receptors were obtained from a female donor in good health and CMV-seronegative.

This clone was seen a handful of times. The rearrangement links TRBV2 to TRBJ1-1; weak D call: TRBD1 (6 bases). CDR1 and CDR2 from the germline V gene are SNHLY and FYNNEI. The CDR3 length is 13 residues. The V gene lost 7 bases and the J gene lost 11 bases, with 20 bases spanning the gap. This chain's CDR3 is CASNEGGLSFAFF. CDR3 sequence (DNA): TGTGCCAGCAACGAGGGGGGGCTTAGTTTCGCTTTCTTT. The full variable domain, in which reference TRBV2 and TRBJ1-1 provide the parts outside the CDR3, is EPEVTQTPSHQVTQMGQEVILRCVPISNHLYFYWYRQILGQKVEFLVSFYNNEISEKSEIFDDQFSVERPDGSNFTLKIRSTKLEDSAMYFCASNEGGLSFAFFGQGTRLTVV.

The rearrangement links TRBV4-1 to TRBJ2-5; D uncertain. Between the trimmed V and J ends, which lost 3 bases and 4 bases, there was a span of 9 bases. CDR1 MGHRA and CDR2 YSYEKL come from the germline V gene. CDR3 size: 13 residues. CDR3 sequence reads: CASSQGPPETQYF. For the CDR3, the DNA is TGCGCCAGCAGCCAGGGCCCGCCAGAGACCCAGTACTTC.

This clone was recorded at least ten times. The J gene is TRBJ1-4, the V gene TRBV7-9; D not certain. This CDR3 has 14 amino acids. Germline CDR1 and CDR2: SEHNR and FQNEAQ (reference sequence). Trimming removed 3 bases from V and 8 bases from J, with 13 bases in between. The DNA of the CDR3 is TGTGCCAGCAGCTTGGCAGGAAGTATCGAAAAACTGTTTTTT. Amino acids: CASSLAGSIEKLFF.

The table lists this clone with a few counts. The chain employs TRBV7-2 and TRBJ1-2; 9 nucleotides align to TRBD1. CDR1 and CDR2 from the germline V gene are SGHTA and FQGNSA. The ends lost 1 base at V and 4 bases at J; junction bases unmatched: 4. The CDR3 has 15 residues. CDR3 bases: TGTGCCAGCAGCTTAGGACAGGGGGTGATCTATGGCTACACCTTC. Translated: CASSLGQGVIYGYTF.

This clone was seen a few times. This sequence joins TRBV4-1 and TRBJ2-5; the match to TRBD2 covers 14 bases. Per germline, CDR1 MGHRA and CDR2 YSYEKL. The length of the CDR3 is 16 residues. With V trimmed by 3 bases and J by 4 bases, 4 bases remained unmatched. CDR3 DNA: TGCGCCAGCAGCCAGAGACTAGCGGGGGGGATAGAGACCCAGTACTTC. Amino acid sequence: CASSQRLAGGIETQYF.

The chain employs TRBV15 and TRBJ2-3; perhaps TRBD2 as D (5 bases). This CDR3 comprises 14 residues. Trimming took off 5 bases at V and 5 bases at J, with 14 bases between the two ends. Germline CDR1 is LNHNV and CDR2 is YYDKDF (reference sequence). CDR3 nucleotides: TGTGCCACCAGCCCGATGTCCCGGGGAGATACGCAGTATTTT. It is translated as CATSPMSRGDTQYF.

This clone appeared a few times. The chain carries TRBV28 and TRBJ2-1; 7 nucleotides match TRBD1. The V and J ends lost 6 bases and 16 bases, in that order; junction bases with no gene match: 12. The CDR3 is made up of 12 amino acids. In germline, CDR1 is MDHEN, CDR2 SYDVKM. CDR3 nucleotide sequence: TGTGCCAGCAGCCCTCGACAGGGCCGAGCCTTCTTC. This encodes CASSPRQGRAFF.

CDR3 sequence reads: CASSQGGGSHNEQFF. CDR3 in DNA: TGCGCCAGCAGCCAGGGAGGGGGAAGTCACAATGAGCAGTTCTTC. The V gene is TRBV4-3, the J gene TRBJ2-1, with D tentatively TRBD2 (7 bases). Germline V gene data show CDR1 as LGHNA and CDR2 as YSLEER. Between the trimmed V and J ends, which lost 3 bases and 5 bases, there was a span of 14 bases. The CDR3 is 15 residues long.

This clone was found a few times. The chain recombines TRBV7-3 with TRBJ2-1, with TRBD2 matching over 7 bases. The CDR3 loop spans 16 amino acids. Per the germline V gene, CDR1 is SGHTA and CDR2 is FQGTGA. V was pared by 5 bases and J by 3 bases, with 10 bases of the junction left unmatched. The chain's CDR3 is CASSPRSLADYNEQFF. CDR3 DNA: TGTGCCAGCAGCCCGAGGAGCCTAGCGGACTACAATGAGCAGTTCTTC.

The chain recombines TRBV4-1 with TRBJ1-2; no clear D. The CDR3 extends over 14 amino acids. V was pared by 0 bases and J by 8 bases, with 13 bases between. CDR1 is MGHRA, CDR2 YSYEKL, per germline. CDR3 nucleotide sequence: TGCGCCAGCAGCCAAGATCGGGGTGATGGAGGCTACACCTTC. Amino acids: CASSQDRGDGGYTF.

The table lists this clone with a few counts. This chain uses TRBV9 with TRBJ2-7, with D tentatively TRBD2 (6 bases). Trimming cost V 4 bases and J 5 bases, with 22 bases left between them. CDR1 and CDR2 (germline): SGDLS, YYNGEE. The length of the CDR3 is 16 residues. Written as DNA, the CDR3 is TGTGCCAGCAGCCCCCTCGGGGGAGGATTAGGAAACGAGCAGTACTTC. As protein: CASSPLGGGLGNEQYF.

The DNA for the CDR3 is TGTGCCAGCAGTGTACTAGCGGGAGGTACCGGGGAGCTGTTTTTT. This encodes CASSVLAGGTGELFF. The V gene is TRBV6-4, the J gene TRBJ2-2, with 12 nucleotides matching TRBD2. The CDR3 length is 15 residues. The ends lost 4 bases at V and 5 bases at J; junction bases unmatched: 2. Germline V gene sequence: CDR1 MRHNA, CDR2 SNTAGT.

This clone has more than one count but fewer than ten. V is TRBV2 and J is TRBJ1-5; D not certain. Trimming took 8 bases from V and 6 from J, leaving 14 bases between them. This CDR3 contains 13 residues. The germline CDR1 and CDR2 sequences are SNHLY and FYNNEI. The CDR3 DNA is TGTGCCAGCCTGAAGGACGCGGGTCAGCCCCAGCATTTT. It encodes CASLKDAGQPQHF.

The genes are TRBV7-2 and TRBJ2-3; D unresolved. Trimming cost V 5 bases and J 3 bases, with 12 bases left between them. Per the germline V gene, CDR1 is SGHTA and CDR2 is FQGNSA. This CDR3 has 14 residues. The CDR3 spells CASSPSILTDTQYF. The CDR3 region has the DNA TGTGCCAGCAGCCCCTCTATCCTTACAGATACGCAGTATTTT.

V is TRBV10-3 and J is TRBJ1-1; D uncertain. V gave up 6 bases and J gave up 3 bases, with 14 bases separating them. Germline assignment: CDR1 ENHRY and CDR2 SYGVKD. The CDR3 length is 14 residues. CDR3 coding DNA: TGTGCCATCAGCCTCAAGCCTCGGGACACTGAAGCTTTCTTT. Translated, it gives CAISLKPRDTEAFF.

This clone has a handful of counts. The V gene is TRBV14, the J gene TRBJ1-5; D not resolved. Germline values: CDR1 SGHDN, CDR2 FVKESK. The germline V and J ends were trimmed by 4 bases and 1 base, with 29 bases remaining between them. The CDR3 runs to 21 residues. The CDR3 DNA reads as TGTGCCAGCAGCCCCCCCCTCCTGACGACTCACTCCCAAATAAGCAATCAGCCCCAGCATTTT. It is translated as CASSPPLLTTHSQISNQPQHF.

The J gene is TRBJ2-3, the V gene TRBV29-1, with 10 bases lining up with TRBD2. Germline assignment: CDR1 SQVTM and CDR2 ANQGSEA. The CDR3 is made up of 14 amino acids. V shed 2 bases, J shed 4 bases, and the junction held 3 bases outside the gene matches. CDR3 bases: TGCAGCGTTGAATCTAGCGGGAGCCCAGATACGCAGTATTTT. Translating gives CSVESSGSPDTQYF.

This clone was counted a few times. The genes are TRBV6-1 and TRBJ2-2; D perhaps matches TRBD2 (6 bases). Germline V CDR1 and CDR2: MNHNS, SASEGT. The germline V and J ends were trimmed by 3 bases and 4 bases, with 18 bases remaining between them. CDR3 length: 17 amino acids. CDR3 in DNA: TGTGCCAGCAGTGACAGCCCTGGAGGGCGGGGCACCGGGGAGCTGTTTTTT. Its protein product is CASSDSPGGRGTGELFF.

The rearrangement uses TRBV11-2 and TRBJ2-1, with 8 positions matching TRBD1. The CDR3 has 15 amino acids. The germline V gene has CDR1 SGHAT and CDR2 FQNNGV. The ends lost 0 bases at V and 3 bases at J; junction bases unmatched: 1. The CDR3 sequence is CASSLETGGYNEQFF. Written as DNA, the CDR3 is TGTGCCAGCAGCTTAGAAACAGGGGGCTACAATGAGCAGTTCTTC.